These 32 T cell receptor beta chains share one sample of origin, sequenced in a study of shared clonotypes between healthy human individuals. The table came from immunoSEQ multiplex PCR; TCRdb's copy has only in-frame clones and leaves some out. The sample yields more than 2 million clones, 85% to 95% seen once. Material for sequencing was naive CD4+ T cells sorted from blood. Subset defined: CD45RA+ positively selected. The receptors shown here come from a man younger than 35 in good health.

In the case of this clone: At the DNA level, this CDR3 is encoded by other sequences in the same sample as well. The chain is built from TRBV11-2 and TRBJ2-7, with 8 bases aligning to TRBD1. The ends lost 2 bases at V and 2 bases at J; junction bases unmatched: 2. Germline-derived CDR1 and CDR2 are SGHAT and FQNNGV. This CDR3 comprises 14 residues. CDR3 in amino acids: CASSLWDRTYEQYF. The DNA of the CDR3 is TGTGCCAGCAGCTTATGGGACAGGACCTACGAGCAGTACTTC.

V is TRBV25-1 and J is TRBJ1-6; D possibly corresponds to TRBD1 (6 bases). This CDR3 has 14 residues. V lost 6 bases to trimming and J lost 9 bases, with 15 bases between them. Germline V gene lookup returns CDR1 MGHDK and CDR2 SYGVNS. The chain's CDR3 is CASSATGNSSPLHF. CDR3 DNA: TGTGCCAGCAGCGCTACAGGGAATTCTTCACCCCTCCACTTT.

V usage is TRBV4-1 and J usage is TRBJ1-5; 7 positions agree with TRBD1. V trimming: 1 base; J trimming: 3 bases; junction bases outside the gene matches: 6. The length of the CDR3 is 16 residues. Germline CDR1 MGHRA, CDR2 YSYEKL. CDR3 sequence (DNA): TGCGCCAGCAGCCAAGCCGGGGGGACAGTCAATCAGCCCCAGCATTTT. Amino acid sequence: CASSQAGGTVNQPQHF.

This clone was seen once. The chain links TRBV5-5 to TRBJ1-4; 9 bases line up with TRBD1. From germline, CDR1 is SGHKS and CDR2 YYEKEE (reference sequence). Unmatched junction bases numbered 9, after V lost 5 bases and J lost 7 bases. CDR3 length: 15 amino acids. The CDR3 loop is CASRAEQGAFEKLFF. CDR3 in DNA: TGTGCCAGCAGGGCTGAACAGGGGGCTTTTGAAAAACTGTTTTTT.

The chain employs TRBV11-3 and TRBJ2-1; 15 bases match TRBD2. Unmatched junction bases numbered 14, after V lost 3 bases and J lost 11 bases. The germline V gene encodes CDR1 SGHNT and CDR2 YENEEA. The CDR3 consists of 18 residues. DNA of the CDR3: TGTGCCAGCAGCTTTGGGACTAGCGGGAGGCCTAACCACACGAAGCAGTTCTTC. Translated: CASSFGTSGRPNHTKQFF.

This chain links TRBV28 with TRBJ1-2; D is unclear. The CDR3 sequence is 11 residues long. Trimming removed 4 bases from V and 8 bases from J, with 8 bases in between. Germline CDR1 and CDR2: MDHEN and SYDVKM. The CDR3 is CASSSRIGYTF. In DNA form, the CDR3 reads TGTGCCAGCAGTTCTCGGATCGGCTACACCTTC.

The rearrangement joins TRBV12-5 to TRBJ2-5; D call uncertain. Trimming stripped 0 bases from V and 4 bases from J, with 15 bases between. The CDR3 spans 16 residues. Looked up from germline, CDR1 is LGHNT and CDR2 is FRNRAP. CDR3 amino acids: CASGLVTASWGETQYF. CDR3 sequence (DNA): TGTGCTAGTGGTTTGGTGACGGCCTCTTGGGGAGAGACCCAGTACTTC. Together with reference TRBV12-5 and TRBJ2-5, the CDR3 gives the full variable domain: DARVTQTPRHKVTEMGQEVTMRCQPILGHNTVFWYRQTMMQGLELLAYFRNRAPLDDSGMPKDRFSAEMPDATLATLKIQPSEPRDSAVYFCASGLVTASWGETQYFGPGTRLLVL.

The chain couples TRBV18 to TRBJ2-5; 7 positions agree with TRBD1. Germline V CDR1 and CDR2: KGHSH, LQKENI. With V trimmed by 4 bases and J by 4 bases, 3 bases remained unmatched. This CDR3 spans 13 amino acids. CDR3 amino acids: CASSLGDRETQYF. In DNA, the CDR3 is TGTGCCAGCTCACTAGGGGACAGAGAGACCCAGTACTTC.

The CDR3 protein is CSVAQLNEQFF. The CDR3 region has the DNA TGCAGCGTTGCACAGCTCAATGAGCAGTTCTTC. The chain couples TRBV29-1 to TRBJ2-1; D gene unclear. CDR3 size: 11 residues. With 4 bases removed from V and 6 bases from J, the gap between germline ends came to 7 bases. The germline CDR1 and CDR2 sequences are SQVTM and ANQGSEA.

This clone was counted once. This sequence joins TRBV19 and TRBJ2-7, with 10 bases aligning to TRBD1. CDR1 and CDR2 from the germline V gene are LNHDA and SQIVND (reference sequence). The CDR3 sequence is 16 residues long. V lost 4 bases, J lost 2 bases, and 8 bases stayed unmatched. CDR3 amino acids: CASSNWAGQGAYEQYF. The CDR3 nucleotides read TGTGCCAGTAGTAATTGGGCCGGACAGGGGGCCTACGAGCAGTACTTC.

Comment on this clone: The germline gene is not matched at one end of the junction; a read error may be the cause. V usage is TRBV7-7 and J usage is TRBJ2-3; TRBD2 matches at 8 bases. CDR3 length: 15 residues. CDR1 is SSHAT, CDR2 FNYEAQ, per germline (reference sequence). The CDR3 here is CASSPRGRPTDTQYF. CDR3 DNA: TGTGCTAGCAGCCCGCGCGGGAGGCCCACAGATACGCAGTATTTT.

The chain links TRBV9 to TRBJ2-2; 7 nucleotides agree with TRBD2. V gave up 0 bases and J gave up 6 bases; unmatched junction bases: 14. Germline CDR1 is SGDLS and CDR2 is YYNGEE. CDR3 length: 18 amino acids. In DNA form, the CDR3 reads TGTGCCAGCAGCGTAGGCCCCGCGGGAGTAAGTGCCCCCGGGGAGCTGTTTTTT. Translating it yields CASSVGPAGVSAPGELFF.

This clone came up once. The rearrangement joins TRBV5-1 to TRBJ2-5, with 7 bases aligning to TRBD1. Germline CDR1 and CDR2: SGHRS and YFSETQ. V dropped 4 bases and J dropped 7; count of bases not matched to a gene: 10. There are 14 residues in the CDR3. The CDR3 spells CASSVGGTEGTQYF. In nucleotides, the CDR3 is TGCGCCAGCAGCGTGGGTGGGACAGAGGGGACCCAGTACTTC. The complete variable domain, with remaining parts taken from reference TRBV5-1 and TRBJ2-5, reads KAGVTQTPRYLIKTRGQQVTLSCSPISGHRSVSWYQQTPGQGLQFLFEYFSETQRNKGNFPGRFSGRQFSNSRSEMNVSTLELGDSALYLCASSVGGTEGTQYFGPGTRLLVL.

This chain joins TRBV4-1 and TRBJ2-2; no firm D call. Germline values: CDR1 MGHRA, CDR2 YSYEKL. Trimming took 4 bases from V and 8 from J, leaving 20 bases between them. The CDR3 has 16 amino acids. This chain's CDR3 is CASSPNVGPLAGELFF. CDR3 nucleotides: TGCGCCAGCAGCCCAAACGTGGGTCCCCTTGCAGGGGAGCTGTTTTTT.

The chain is built from TRBV28 and TRBJ1-2; 8 nucleotides align to TRBD1. V lost 8 bases to trimming and J lost 2 bases; unmatched junction nucleotides: 7. CDR1 and CDR2 (germline): MDHEN, SYDVKM. CDR3 size: 14 residues. The CDR3 loop is CASDQDRDNYGYTF. For the CDR3, the DNA is TGTGCCAGCGATCAGGACAGGGACAACTATGGCTACACCTTC.

The J gene is TRBJ1-2, the V gene TRBV7-9, with TRBD1 matching 8 bases. This CDR3 is 13 amino acids long. Germline trimming cut 7 bases from V and 7 bases from J; bases unmatched to any gene: 8. Per germline, CDR1 SEHNR and CDR2 FQNEAQ (reference sequence). The chain's CDR3 is CASNRQGRPGYTF. The DNA of the CDR3 is TGTGCCAGCAACCGACAGGGGCGGCCTGGCTACACCTTC.

On this clone: Other nucleotide sequences from this sample produce the same CDR3. The V and J genes are TRBV6-5 and TRBJ1-1, with D uncertain. CDR3 length: 13 residues. The V gene's germline CDR1 is MNHEY and CDR2 SVGAGI. The V end was cut by 6 bases, the J end by 0 bases, with 8 bases between. The CDR3 spells CASSRNMNTEAFF. In DNA, the CDR3 is TGTGCCAGCAGCCGGAACATGAACACTGAAGCTTTCTTT.

This chain links TRBV11-2 with TRBJ1-4; no definite D call. Germline V gene data show CDR1 as SGHAT and CDR2 as FQNNGV. Trimming took 3 bases from V and 1 from J, leaving 6 bases between them. The CDR3 is 14 amino acids. CDR3 sequence (DNA): TGTGCCAGCAGCTTCGGCAGAACTAATGAAAAACTGTTTTTT. Translated: CASSFGRTNEKLFF.

The V and J genes are TRBV10-3 and TRBJ2-1; 11 bases are a match to TRBD2. Germline CDR1 ENHRY, CDR2 SYGVKD. The CDR3 is 16 amino acids. The junction had 9 bases not matched to a gene; V was cut back by 6 bases and J by 5 bases. CDR3 sequence: CAISLRLAGTNNEQFF. In nucleotides, the CDR3 is TGTGCCATCAGCCTCAGACTAGCGGGGACTAACAATGAGCAGTTCTTC.

The chain recombines TRBV11-2 with TRBJ2-2; D is unclear. This CDR3 is 16 amino acids long. CDR1 and CDR2 from the germline V gene are SGHAT and FQNNGV. Trimming cost V 4 bases and J 5 bases, with 17 bases left between them. CDR3 protein: CASSSSQPSITGELFF. DNA for the CDR3: TGTGCCAGCAGCTCCAGCCAGCCGTCGATAACCGGGGAGCTGTTTTTT. Supplemented by reference TRBV11-2 and TRBJ2-2, the full variable domain reads EAGVAQSPRYKIIEKRQSVAFWCNPISGHATLYWYQQILGQGPKLLIQFQNNGVVDDSQLPKDRFSAERLKGVDSTLKIQPAKLEDSAVYLCASSSSQPSITGELFFGEGSRLTVL.

The V gene is TRBV5-1, the J gene TRBJ2-3; a weak D match, TRBD2 (6 bases). CDR1 and CDR2 (germline): SGHRS, YFSETQ. V gave up 2 bases and J gave up 4 bases, with 14 bases separating them. The CDR3 has 15 amino acids. The CDR3 DNA follows: TGCGCCAGCAGCTTTGCGGGAACCGTATCAGATACGCAGTATTTT. Protein sequence: CASSFAGTVSDTQYF.

The chain carries TRBV7-2 and TRBJ2-7, with D possibly being TRBD1 (5 bases). CDR1 and CDR2 (germline): SGHTA, FQGNSA. CDR3 size: 14 residues. Trimming cost V 1 base and J 3 bases, with 10 bases left between them. In DNA, the CDR3 is TGTGCCAGCAGCTTAGGATCAGGGAACTACGAGCAGTACTTC. It codes for CASSLGSGNYEQYF.

The chain links TRBV10-3 to TRBJ1-5; D might be TRBD1 (5 bases). Germline values: CDR1 ENHRY, CDR2 SYGVKD. This CDR3 is built from 14 residues. Deletions cut 4 bases from V and 8 bases from J, with 15 bases between. CDR3 DNA sequence: TGTGCCATCAGTGGGGGGGATGGGACGGAGCCCCAGCATTTT. Its translation is CAISGGDGTEPQHF.

The chain employs TRBV28 and TRBJ1-4; D not certain. The V and J ends lost 3 bases and 0 bases respectively, with 8 bases between them. The CDR3 sequence is 15 residues long. CDR1 and CDR2 (germline): MDHEN, SYDVKM. The CDR3 DNA is TGTGCCAGCAGTTTTTCCGGCGCAACTAATGAAAAACTGTTTTTT. Encoded protein: CASSFSGATNEKLFF.

The chain has TRBV19 and TRBJ1-1; D is perhaps TRBD1 (6 bases). Germline values: CDR1 LNHDA, CDR2 SQIVND (reference sequence). V was clipped by 3 bases and J by 4 bases, with 27 bases between them. The CDR3 is 19 amino acids. The CDR3 is CASSMRDPGATGVGTEAFF. CDR3 bases: TGTGCCAGTAGTATGCGGGATCCTGGGGCGACAGGTGTGGGCACTGAAGCTTTCTTT.

This chain's CDR3 is CAIRPRGRGSYNEQFF. Here the CDR3 DNA reads TGTGCCATCAGGCCCAGGGGCAGGGGGTCCTACAATGAGCAGTTCTTC. The V and J genes are TRBV10-3 and TRBJ2-1, with 7 bases that match TRBD1. The CDR3 has 16 residues. Germline CDR1 ENHRY, CDR2 SYGVKD. After removal of 6 bases from V and 1 base from J, the junction contained 9 bases not matched to a gene.

About this clone: This CDR3 is also generated by other DNA sequences in the sample. The CDR3 DNA is TGTGCCATCAGTGAGGGGACAGGGGATTCACCCCTCCACTTT. Translating it yields CAISEGTGDSPLHF. The chain links TRBV10-3 to TRBJ1-6, with 10 bases lining up with TRBD1. The CDR3 sequence is 14 residues long. Germline CDR1 and CDR2: ENHRY and SYGVKD. J was trimmed by 8 bases and V by 2 bases; bases with no gene match: 0.

The chain has TRBV6-5 and TRBJ2-7; no clear D gene. The CDR3 covers 14 residues. Germline V gene data show CDR1 as MNHEY and CDR2 as SVGAGI. Trimming removed 5 bases from V and 2 bases from J, with 13 bases in between. CDR3 sequence reads: CASSLLRTTYEQYF. The DNA for the CDR3 is TGTGCCAGCAGTCTCCTCCGGACGACCTACGAGCAGTACTTC.

The chain carries TRBV30 and TRBJ2-5, with TRBD2 matching 15 bases. V shed 0 bases and J 5 bases; nucleotides not matched to a gene: 10. This CDR3 is built from 18 residues. Germline CDR1 GTSNPN, CDR2 SVGIG (reference sequence). CDR3 in amino acids: CAWSVLRTSGRAKETQYF. The CDR3 DNA sequence: TGTGCCTGGAGTGTACTACGGACTAGCGGGAGGGCCAAGGAGACCCAGTACTTC.

This CDR3 reads CASSRTTTNEKLFF. The CDR3 DNA is TGTGCCAGCTCTAGGACAACAACTAATGAAAAACTGTTTTTT. This chain uses TRBV18 with TRBJ1-4; TRBD1 is a possible D gene (5 bases). V shed 6 bases and J shed 0 bases, with 8 bases lying between them. The germline CDR1 and CDR2 sequences are KGHSH and LQKENI. This CDR3 contains 14 residues.

The chain is built from TRBV28 and TRBJ1-5; D remains unclear. Trimming removed 5 bases from V and 5 bases from J, with 13 bases in between. This CDR3 has 14 residues. CDR1 MDHEN and CDR2 SYDVKM come from the germline V gene. The chain's CDR3 is CASSQGGIYQPQHF. CDR3 bases: TGTGCCAGCAGTCAAGGTGGGATATATCAGCCCCAGCATTTT. The full variable domain, in which reference TRBV28 and TRBJ1-5 provide the parts outside the CDR3, is DVKVTQSSRYLVKRTGEKVFLECVQDMDHENMFWYRQDPGLGLRLIYFSYDVKMKEKGDIPEGYSVSREKKERFSLILESASTNQTSMYLCASSQGGIYQPQHFGDGTRLSIL.

The chain has TRBV28 and TRBJ1-6; TRBD1 aligns across 8 bases. J lost 10 bases, V lost 3 bases, and 8 bases had no gene match. The CDR3 has 15 amino acids. Germline V gene data show CDR1 as MDHEN and CDR2 as SYDVKM. DNA of the CDR3: TGTGCCAGCAGTTTCTTGGACAGGGACGGGTCACCCCTCCACTTT. This sequence encodes CASSFLDRDGSPLHF.